This TCR beta chain is from a study of regulatory T cells in long-lasting Graves disease. The CDR3 spans 14 residues. Trimming removed 6 bases at V and 5 bases at J, with 14 bases between. Germline V lookup: CDR1 MNHEY, CDR2 SVGEGT. The sample's time point: newly diagnosed GD, antithyroid drugs for less than 3 months. The TCR library was made from RNA extracted from PBMCs. Recruitment took place at an endocrinology department in Xi'an, China. The peripheral blood volume drawn was roughly 8.7 milliliters, and it was collected into EDTA tubes. Broader study findings: A reduction in accuracy may have resulted from the small sample size. More public clonotypes were shared by persistent patients (about 3,000) than by new patients (roughly 910).

Arm-PCR with iRepertoire HTBI primers amplified the CDR3 regions for these TCR beta libraries. MiXCR, run by TCRdb on the multiplex PCR reads, gives a single entry per CDR3 protein. Here the sample spans roughly 510,000 distinct CDR3 sequences, approximately 16% being singletons. This clonotype was seen more than once but under ten times. As yet, its antigen is unknown. These data also featured in a second study, about T cells in Graves' hyperthyroidism and ophthalmopathy.

The source material was peripheral blood mononuclear cells (PBMCs), sampled at new diagnosis, from a patient treated with antithyroid drugs. This sequence originates from a man in his late teens or twenties with Graves disease. The rearrangement links TRBV6-2 or TRBV6-3 to TRBJ1-5, with D maybe TRBD1 (5 bases). CDR3 DNA: TGTGCCAGCAGCCTGGGGCCTGGGGATCAGCCCCAGCATTTT. This codes for CASSLGPGDQPQHF.